Each of the 21 T cell receptor beta chains below was sequenced from the same sample in a study of early T cells in non-severe SARS-CoV-2 infection. TCRdb reprocessed the 5' RACE reads via MiXCR and lists one record per CDR3 protein. Of around 60,000 distinct CDR3 sequences listed, 10% are singletons. Sequenced sample: whole blood. The receptors were gathered from an adult who was a healthcare worker with PCR-confirmed SARS-CoV-2 infection or an uninfected control (not recorded which).

The chain carries TRBV20-1 and TRBJ2-1; 12 positions agree with TRBD1. The CDR3 contains 15 residues. Losses at the gene ends were 5 bases for V and 7 bases for J; bases not matched to a gene: 9. Germline assignment: CDR1 DFQATT and CDR2 SNEGSKA (reference sequence). As DNA, the CDR3 is TGCAGTGCTCGAGGGGGGACAGGGGGCATGAATGAGCAGTTCTTC. Translating gives CSARGGTGGMNEQFF.

The chain carries TRBV3-1 and TRBJ2-3; 7 bases fit TRBD1. The germline gives CDR1 LGHDT, CDR2 YNNKEL (reference sequence). The length of the CDR3 is 15 residues. V gave up 1 base and J gave up 2 bases; unmatched junction bases: 3. The CDR3 loop reads CASSQVGQATDTQYF. CDR3 DNA: TGTGCCAGCAGCCAAGTCGGACAGGCCACAGATACGCAGTATTTT.

This clonotype showed up many times. The chain couples TRBV5-1 to TRBJ2-7; 8 nucleotides line up with TRBD1. The CDR3 totals 15 residues. Germline trimming cut 4 bases from V and 6 bases from J; bases unmatched to any gene: 12. CDR1 is SGHRS, CDR2 YFSETQ, per germline. CDR3: CASSPVDRALAEQYF. The CDR3 nucleotides read TGCGCCAGCAGCCCCGTGGACAGGGCGCTCGCCGAGCAGTACTTC. The whole variable domain, remainder taken from reference TRBV5-1 and TRBJ2-7, is KAGVTQTPRYLIKTRGQQVTLSCSPISGHRSVSWYQQTPGQGLQFLFEYFSETQRNKGNFPGRFSGRQFSNSRSEMNVSTLELGDSALYLCASSPVDRALAEQYFGPGTRLTVT.

This clonotype was seen a handful of times. J is TRBJ2-7 and V is TRBV6-5; TRBD2 agrees at 11 bases. V lost 5 bases and J lost 4; bases outside the gene matches: 10. Germline CDR1 MNHEY, CDR2 SVGAGI. This CDR3 has 16 residues. CDR3 amino acids: CASSAATSGVGYEQYF. The CDR3 bases are TGTGCCAGCAGTGCCGCGACTAGCGGGGTGGGGTACGAGCAGTACTTC.

This clonotype has more than one count but fewer than ten. The V gene is TRBV4-3, the J gene TRBJ1-2, with 7 bases aligning to TRBD1. Germline V gives CDR1 LGHNA, CDR2 YSLEER. The V gene end was trimmed by 0 bases and the J gene end by 4 bases; junction bases not matched to a gene: 11. The CDR3 is made up of 17 amino acids. In DNA, the CDR3 is TGCGCCAGCAGCCAAGATATTGGTGACAGGGCACTCTATGGCTACACCTTC. Translation gives CASSQDIGDRALYGYTF.

This clonotype was recorded many times. This sequence joins TRBV27 and TRBJ2-7; D perhaps matches TRBD2 (6 bases). The CDR3 has 13 amino acids. The V gene's germline CDR1 is MNHEY and CDR2 SMNVEV (reference sequence). The V end was cut by 6 bases, the J end by 4 bases, with 13 bases between. CDR3 DNA: TGTGCCAGCAGCTCTCTAGCGCGGTACGAGCAGTACTTC. Translation: CASSSLARYEQYF.

This clonotype was seen many times. The CDR3 loop reads CATSDPGDRALFFTDTQYF. The DNA of the CDR3 is TGTGCCACCAGTGATCCGGGGGACAGGGCCCTCTTCTTCACAGATACGCAGTATTTT. The genes are TRBV24-1 and TRBJ2-3; 9 bases line up with TRBD1. This CDR3 is built from 19 residues. CDR1 and CDR2 (germline): KGHDR, SFDVKD. V was clipped by 3 bases and J by 2 bases; unmatched bases: 14.

The table lists this clonotype with a few counts. This chain uses TRBV9 with TRBJ2-1; 9 bases line up with TRBD2. Germline values: CDR1 SGDLS, CDR2 YYNGEE. The CDR3 is 15 amino acids. After removal of 2 bases from V and 7 bases from J, the junction contained 7 bases not matched to a gene. CDR3 protein: CASSVENSGSNEQFF. In DNA, the CDR3 is TGTGCCAGCAGCGTCGAAAATAGCGGGAGTAATGAGCAGTTCTTC. Full variable domain (remainder filled in from reference TRBV9 and TRBJ2-1): DSGVTQTPKHLITATGQRVTLRCSPRSGDLSVYWYQQSLDQGLQFLIQYYNGEERAKGNILERFSAQQFPDLHSELNLSSLELGDSALYFCASSVENSGSNEQFFGPGTRLTVL.

Ten or more counts support this clonotype. V and J are TRBV5-4 and TRBJ1-3; perhaps TRBD1 as D (5 bases). The germline gives CDR1 SGHNT, CDR2 YYREEE (reference sequence). The CDR3 totals 15 residues. Trimming left V 5 bases short and J 5 bases short, with 17 bases between. The CDR3 sequence is CASSFQGSRRNTIYF. CDR3 DNA sequence: TGTGCCAGCAGTTTCCAGGGCTCAAGGAGAAACACCATATATTTT.

This clonotype occurred many times. The chain couples TRBV5-5 to TRBJ2-6; D unresolved. Germline V gene sequence: CDR1 SGHKS, CDR2 YYEKEE (reference sequence). The CDR3 totals 11 residues. V was clipped by 4 bases and J by 6 bases, with 2 bases between them. The CDR3 coding sequence is TGTGCCAGCAGCCTGGCCAACGTCCTGACTTTC. The encoded protein is CASSLANVLTF.

This clonotype was seen many times. This rearrangement joins TRBV20-1 to TRBJ2-3; D possibly uses TRBD1 or TRBD2 (6 bases each). CDR1 DFQATT and CDR2 SNEGSKA come from the germline V gene (reference sequence). This CDR3 is built from 17 residues. Trimming left V 1 base short and J 3 bases short, with 20 bases between. In DNA form, the CDR3 reads TGCAGTGCTAGAGGCGGGTCTTCGGAGGGGGGTACAGATACGCAGTATTTT. Translated: CSARGGSSEGGTDTQYF.

This clonotype was found many times. The rearrangement uses TRBV11-1 and TRBJ2-1; 11 nucleotides align to TRBD2. J gave up 10 bases and V 4 bases, and 9 bases lay outside the gene matches. The CDR3 consists of 15 residues. In germline, CDR1 is SGHAT, CDR2 FQDESV (reference sequence). CDR3 amino acids: CASSSKLAGASEQFF. The CDR3 DNA is TGTGCCAGCAGCTCAAAACTAGCGGGAGCCTCGGAGCAGTTCTTC.

This chain joins TRBV5-1 and TRBJ2-7; D is unclear. V gave up 4 bases and J gave up 2 bases, with 16 bases separating them. The CDR3 consists of 15 residues. Germline V gene data show CDR1 as SGHRS and CDR2 as YFSETQ. In DNA form, the CDR3 reads TGCGCCAGCAGCCCCGGGCGGCAATCTGCCTACGAGCAGTACTTC. Its translation: CASSPGRQSAYEQYF.

This clonotype was detected ten times or more. The chain combines TRBV6-1 with TRBJ2-3, with D possibly matching TRBD2 (5 bases). CDR3 length: 14 residues. Germline loops: CDR1 MNHNS, CDR2 SASEGT. V was trimmed by 4 bases and J by 0 bases, leaving 8 bases between them. The CDR3: CASSGERSTDTQYF. CDR3 nucleotides: TGTGCCAGCAGTGGAGAGCGGAGCACAGATACGCAGTATTTT.

This clonotype was counted ten times or more. The V call is TRBV20-1, the J call TRBJ1-1; TRBD1 matches 7 bases. The CDR3 is 16 residues long. From germline, CDR1 is DFQATT and CDR2 SNEGSKA (reference sequence). The junction had 11 bases not matched to a gene; V was cut back by 3 bases and J by 1 base. CDR3 coding DNA: TGCAGTGCTAGTCGCGGCGGACAGGTCTGGAACACTGAAGCTTTCTTT. Translated: CSASRGGQVWNTEAFF.

This clonotype has at least ten counts. The chain combines TRBV7-6 with TRBJ2-1, with D hard to call. Germline lookup yields CDR1 SGHVS and CDR2 FNYEAQ. CDR3 length: 15 amino acids. Trimming took off 1 base at V and 1 base at J, with 8 bases between the two ends. The CDR3 DNA is TGTGCCAGCAGCTTAGAGCCGGATTCCTACAATGAGCAGTTCTTC. Translation: CASSLEPDSYNEQFF.

This clonotype was detected many times. V gene TRBV11-2 combines with J gene TRBJ2-5; 14 nucleotides match TRBD2. Germline V gene data show CDR1 as SGHAT and CDR2 as FQNNGV. The junction had 2 bases not matched to a gene; V was cut back by 1 base and J by 4 bases. This CDR3 is 16 amino acids long. This chain's CDR3 is CASSLGGLAGGETQYF. CDR3 bases: TGTGCCAGCAGCTTAGGAGGACTAGCGGGAGGAGAGACCCAGTACTTC.

This clonotype was seen at least ten times. The rearrangement joins TRBV5-8 to TRBJ2-1, with D hard to call. This CDR3 has 11 amino acids. Trimming left V 4 bases short and J 10 bases short, with 9 bases between. The germline V gene encodes CDR1 SGHTS and CDR2 YDEGEE. CDR3 sequence: CASSKMWEQFF. In DNA, the CDR3 is TGTGCCAGCAGCAAGATGTGGGAGCAGTTCTTC.

As to this clonotype: The junction differs from germline at one of its ends, possibly a read error. The chain is built from TRBV7-8 and TRBJ2-1; TRBD1 aligns across 10 bases. CDR1 and CDR2 from the germline V gene are SGHVS and FQNEAQ. The CDR3 has 15 residues. The CDR3 sequence is CANSTGQGVYNEQFF. The CDR3 nucleotides are TGTGCCAACAGCACCGGACAGGGGGTGTACAATGAGCAGTTCTTC.

This clonotype was seen a few times. This sequence joins TRBV7-6 and TRBJ2-1; 8 bases agree with TRBD2. The V and J ends lost 1 base and 9 bases, in that order; junction bases with no gene match: 14. The germline gives CDR1 SGHVS, CDR2 FNYEAQ. The CDR3 loop spans 17 amino acids. CDR3 in amino acids: CASSLGRAGLGLGEQFF. The CDR3 coding sequence is TGTGCCAGCAGCTTAGGGCGCGCGGGACTAGGTCTAGGTGAGCAGTTCTTC.

At least ten counts were recorded for this clonotype. One end of the junction fails to match germline, which may point to a read error. The V and J genes are TRBV7-3 and TRBJ2-7, with D possibly being TRBD1 or TRBD2 (5 bases each). This CDR3 is built from 14 residues. CDR1 and CDR2 from the germline V gene are SGHTA and FQGTGA. The CDR3 region has the DNA TGTGCCAGCAGCCTAACCGGGACCTTCTACGAGCAGTACTTC. This translates into CASSLTGTFYEQYF.